This T cell receptor beta chain stems from a study of T cell responses to AZD1222 COVID-19 vaccine (dated by TCRdb to the early 2020s). Describing the broader study: TCR sequencing was performed for roughly 240 trial participants, of whom 200 to 220 were given two doses of AZD1222 and some 25 were given two doses of MenACWY control vaccine. Trial participants were enrolled by age into subgroups of 18-55, 56-69 and 70-plus years, and 148, 28 and 57 TCR-sequenced participants, respectively, were included in these subgroups. What the research found in general, with its limitations: In the small 56-69-year group, the increase in depth fell short of significance, most likely because of low power. Because no day 14 peak-response samples were available, repertoires were characterized only after the peak T cell response. Reportedly, close to half of the unique spike-specific TCRs recognized epitopes lying outside the regions that are mutated in the B.1.351 and B.1.1.7 variants. A significant rise in spike-specific TCR breadth and depth was observed after two AZD1222 doses relative to day 0 and relative to MenACWY recipients. Most participants were white British and females outnumbered males, and the authors suggested that clonal diversity may have been underestimated. Only five to seven AZD1222 recipients were SARS-CoV-2 seropositive at baseline, limiting conclusions about previously exposed vaccinees. CD4 TCRs associated with the vaccine covered the entire spike protein, and the dominant responses were in regions 160-218 and 743-854.

Regarding this clone: No antigen is known for it. No base qualities exist here, and no much larger clone lies one base off it.

V has 5 bases trimmed and J has 9 bases trimmed; junction bases matching no gene number 5. The CDR3 has 12 amino acids, counting the end cysteine and phenylalanine. Only the CDR3 DNA is retained, 36 bases long and in frame from the first base. CDR1 SGHNT and CDR2 YENEEA are derived from the germline V gene. The CDR3 regions of human TCRbeta chains were analyzed by immunosequencing. Processing in the source paper ran as follows. Repertoire TCRs were checked for matches against a reference library of SARS-CoV-2-specific TCRs that had been generated using the MIRA antigen-specificity platform. Breadth was defined as the fraction of unique TCRs that were SARS-CoV-2-associated, and depth was defined as the fraction of total T cells that were SARS-CoV-2-associated. Using the MIRA data, every spike-specific TCR was mapped to the spike region that the TCR reacted to and assigned to either a CD4 or a CD8 class. Log10-transformed breadth and depth values were compared by one-way ANOVA with Sidak's multiple comparisons tests. In TCRdb, the immuneACCESS table is reduced to in-frame sequences with V and J assigned. These tables do not hold every clone; where another copy was compared, an unresolved V gene accounts for under half, and the others remain unexplained. That table supplies the V and J calls and clone size; D and trimming were determined from the DNA. The sample profile shows around 190,000 clones; about 90% of them were found once. Approximately 10% of the sample rests with the top ten.

The sample's time point label, decoded: about 28 days (+/-7) after the second vaccine dose. AZD1222 recipients with second doses at about 4 weeks or about 12 weeks were pooled, because spike-specific TCR depth and breadth did not differ between schedules. Vaccinee samples came from UK trials COV001 and COV002, including a single-blind randomized controlled phase 2/3 trial of AZD1222 (ChAdOx1 nCoV-19) in healthy adults. For TCRbeta chain sequencing, PBMC samples were collected from trial participants at day 0 and at day 28 after the second dose. Sequencing was performed on peripheral blood, taken 28 days after the second AZD1222 dose. Recombination joined TRBV11-3 with TRBJ1-1, with TRBD1 matching 8 junction bases. The sequence was obtained from an adult who received the AZD1222 COVID-19 vaccine. The CDR3 region reads CASSPGTGQAFF. The nucleotides are TGTGCCAGCAGCCCGGGGACAGGTCAAGCTTTCTTT.